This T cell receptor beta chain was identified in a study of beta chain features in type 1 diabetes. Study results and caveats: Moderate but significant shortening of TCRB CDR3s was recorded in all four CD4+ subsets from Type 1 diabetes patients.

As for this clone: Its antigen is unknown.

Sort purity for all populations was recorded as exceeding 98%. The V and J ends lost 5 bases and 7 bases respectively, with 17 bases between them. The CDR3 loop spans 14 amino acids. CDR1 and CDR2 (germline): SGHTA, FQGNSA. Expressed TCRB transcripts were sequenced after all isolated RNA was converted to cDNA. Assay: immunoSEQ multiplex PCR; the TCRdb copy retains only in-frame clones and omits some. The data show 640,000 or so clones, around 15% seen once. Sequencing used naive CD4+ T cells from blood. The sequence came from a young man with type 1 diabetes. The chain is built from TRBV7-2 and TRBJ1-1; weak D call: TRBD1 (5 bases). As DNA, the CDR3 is TGTGCCAGCAGCACTTTCGGGACGCCCAATGAAGCTTTCTTT. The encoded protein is CASSTFGTPNEAFF.